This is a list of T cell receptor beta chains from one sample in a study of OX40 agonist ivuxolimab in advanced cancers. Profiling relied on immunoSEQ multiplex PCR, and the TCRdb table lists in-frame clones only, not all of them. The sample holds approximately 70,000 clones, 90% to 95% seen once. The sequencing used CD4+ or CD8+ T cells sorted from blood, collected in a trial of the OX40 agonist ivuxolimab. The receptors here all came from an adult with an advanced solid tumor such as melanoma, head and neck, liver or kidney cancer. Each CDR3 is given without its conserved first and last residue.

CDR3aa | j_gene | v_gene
ASSLNAVGSADTQY | TRBJ2-3 | TRBV11-2
ASSSRQGGNGYT | TRBJ1-2 | TRBV6-5
ASSLEWAGDTQY | TRBJ2-3 | TRBV7-2
AWRPGGIKNEQY | TRBJ2-7 | TRBV30
AISVGRELF | TRBJ2-2 | TRBV10-3
ASSRGTSGTSSYNEQF | TRBJ2-1 | TRBV5-5
ASSMARGLSYEQY | TRBJ2-7 | TRBV19
ASRRGQGVGEQY | TRBJ2-7 | TRBV6-5
ASSSGLAGPSASYEQY | TRBJ2-7 | TRBV5-6
ASSPQDRPTDTQY | TRBJ2-3 | TRBV19
AIRGQGRRETQY | TRBJ2-5 | TRBV10-3
ASSTLAGGWVDTQY | TRBJ2-3 | TRBV19
ASRLDRLNEQF | TRBJ2-1 | TRBV27
ASSAQGQLRHYEQY | TRBJ2-7 | TRBV7-9